The 16 T cell receptor beta chains reported below all come from one sample, sequenced in a study of T cell clones after liver transplantation. TCRdb keeps only in-frame clones here, not all; method: immunoSEQ multiplex PCR. The repertoire holds 20,000 to 30,000 clones, with 55% to 75% as singletons. The sample was CD4+ T cells from blood, taken before liver transplant. These receptor sequences come from a human donor who received a liver transplant.

The chain links TRBV28 to TRBJ2-1; 8 nucleotides align to TRBD1. V shed 5 bases and J 3 bases; nucleotides not matched to a gene: 6. CDR3 length: 15 amino acids. Germline V CDR1 and CDR2: MDHEN, SYDVKM. CDR3 in amino acids: CASSPSDRDYNEQFF. In DNA, the CDR3 is TGTGCCAGCAGTCCCTCGGACAGGGACTACAATGAGCAGTTCTTC.

J is TRBJ2-2 and V is TRBV19; possibly TRBD1 or TRBD2 for D (6 bases each). The CDR3 covers 15 residues. In germline, CDR1 is LNHDA, CDR2 SQIVND (reference sequence). V was shortened by 8 bases and J by 1 base, with 14 bases between the two germline ends. The CDR3 loop reads CASGGTSRNTGELFF. The CDR3 DNA sequence: TGTGCCAGTGGGGGGACAAGTCGGAACACCGGGGAGCTGTTTTTT.

The chain combines TRBV27 with TRBJ2-2; 9 bases map to TRBD1. V shed 10 bases, J shed 7 bases, and the junction held 13 bases outside the gene matches. Germline values: CDR1 MNHEY, CDR2 SMNVEV (reference sequence). The CDR3 has 15 amino acids. CDR3 amino acids: CATSYNRGQGGELFF. DNA of the CDR3: TGTGCCACCTCATATAACAGGGGGCAAGGCGGGGAGCTGTTTTTT.

This clone was counted only a few times. The rearrangement joins TRBV10-3 to TRBJ1-2; 8 positions match TRBD1. Germline V gene data show CDR1 as ENHRY and CDR2 as SYGVKD. The length of the CDR3 is 15 residues. The V gene end was trimmed by 2 bases and the J gene end by 7 bases; junction bases not matched to a gene: 9. CDR3 amino acids: CAISELETGAGGYTF. The CDR3 bases are TGTGCCATCAGTGAGCTCGAGACAGGGGCAGGTGGCTACACCTTC.

The chain recombines TRBV7-8 with TRBJ2-2; a possible D gene is TRBD1 (5 bases). CDR1 and CDR2 from the germline V gene are SGHVS and FQNEAQ. The CDR3 is made up of 15 amino acids. Trimming pared 4 bases from V and 7 bases from J, leaving 16 bases between. CDR3 region: CASSSMTAGNGELFF. CDR3 sequence (DNA): TGTGCCAGCAGCTCTATGACGGCAGGGAACGGGGAGCTGTTTTTT.

The V call is TRBV30, the J call TRBJ1-4; a weak D match, TRBD1 (5 bases). Germline V lookup: CDR1 GTSNPN, CDR2 SVGIG (reference sequence). The ends were cut back, 0 bases at V and 14 bases at J, with 13 bases in the middle. The length of the CDR3 is 12 residues. In nucleotides, the CDR3 is TGTGCCTGGAGTGTAACCGGGTCAGGGCTGTTTTTT. Its translation is CAWSVTGSGLFF.

J is TRBJ1-3 and V is TRBV4-2; the match to TRBD1 covers 7 bases. V dropped 1 base and J dropped 2; count of bases not matched to a gene: 5. Germline assignment: CDR1 LGHNA and CDR2 YNFKEQ. The length of the CDR3 is 16 residues. Here the CDR3 reads CASSQGKTGAGNTIYF. The CDR3 region has the DNA TGTGCCAGCAGCCAAGGAAAAACAGGGGCTGGAAACACCATATATTTT.

V usage is TRBV9 and J usage is TRBJ2-1; TRBD2 matches 8 bases. Losses at the gene ends were 3 bases for V and 4 bases for J; bases not matched to a gene: 12. CDR1 and CDR2 (germline): SGDLS, YYNGEE. This CDR3 is built from 17 residues. CDR3 in DNA: TGTGCCAGCAGCGGATCAAGCGGGGCTAGCGGGTACAATGAGCAGTTCTTC. Protein product: CASSGSSGASGYNEQFF.

CDR3 region: CASSDGGWETQYF. DNA for the CDR3: TGTGCCAGCAGTGACGGGGGTTGGGAGACCCAGTACTTC. The chain has TRBV25-1 and TRBJ2-5; D may be TRBD2 (6 bases). The CDR3 is made up of 13 amino acids. The V gene's germline CDR1 is MGHDK and CDR2 SYGVNS. V was shortened by 3 bases and J by 5 bases, with 10 bases between the two germline ends.

The chain links TRBV7-2 to TRBJ2-1; D might be TRBD2 (5 bases). V was clipped by 3 bases and J by 5 bases, with 17 bases between them. CDR1 and CDR2 from the germline V gene are SGHTA and FQGNSA. CDR3 length: 16 amino acids. The CDR3 DNA is TGTGCCAGCAGCTTGTCGGACCAAACGGGGAACAATGAGCAGTTCTTC. Residues: CASSLSDQTGNNEQFF. Combining the CDR3 with reference TRBV7-2 and TRBJ2-1 gives the whole variable domain GAGVSQSPSNKVTEKGKDVELRCDPISGHTALYWYRQSLGQGLEFLIYFQGNSAPDKSGLPSDRFSAERTGGSVSTLTIQRTQQEDSAVYLCASSLSDQTGNNEQFFGPGTRLTVL.

A few counts support this clone. The chain links TRBV6-1 to TRBJ1-1, with TRBD1 as a possible D gene (6 bases). Trimming removed 5 bases from V and 4 bases from J, with 17 bases in between. CDR1 and CDR2 from the germline V gene are MNHNS and SASEGT. The CDR3 length is 15 residues. The CDR3: CASSFTDTGRTEAFF. DNA of the CDR3: TGTGCCAGCAGTTTTACCGATACAGGGCGCACTGAAGCTTTCTTT.

J is TRBJ2-7 and V is TRBV27; unclear D gene. CDR3 size: 13 residues. The V gene lost 5 bases and the J gene lost 6 bases, with 14 bases spanning the gap. The germline CDR1 and CDR2 sequences are MNHEY and SMNVEV (reference sequence). The CDR3 loop is CASSLPQGSEQYV. Written as DNA, the CDR3 is TGTGCCAGCAGTCTACCCCAAGGATCCGAGCAGTACGTC.

The chain has TRBV5-6 and TRBJ2-2; perhaps TRBD2 as D (5 bases). The ends were cut back, 0 bases at V and 3 bases at J, with 9 bases in the middle. Germline CDR1 SGHDT, CDR2 YYEEEE. The CDR3 has 15 residues. The CDR3 sequence is CASSLGGLDTGELFF. The CDR3 DNA reads as TGTGCCAGCAGCTTGGGCGGGTTGGACACCGGGGAGCTGTTTTTT.

The chain recombines TRBV2 with TRBJ2-1; 12 bases are shared with TRBD2. The CDR3 has 15 residues. The germline CDR1 and CDR2 sequences are SNHLY and FYNNEI. The V segment lost 10 bases and the J segment 6 bases; nucleotides outside the gene matches: 10. DNA for the CDR3: TGTGCCACCCGCCGGGAACTAGCGGGGGGCAATGAGCAGTTCTTC. The encoded protein is CATRRELAGGNEQFF.

The chain joins TRBV29-1 to TRBJ2-1, with D perhaps matching TRBD1 or TRBD2 (5 bases each). The germline V gene encodes CDR1 SQVTM and CDR2 ANQGSEA. The CDR3 is 15 amino acids. Deletions cut 4 bases from V and 0 bases from J, with 13 bases between. In nucleotides, the CDR3 is TGCAGCGTTGGACTGGGACCTAGCTCCTACAATGAGCAGTTCTTC. Translation gives CSVGLGPSSYNEQFF.

The chain employs TRBV30 and TRBJ1-2; D is unresolved. Per the germline V gene, CDR1 is GTSNPN and CDR2 is SVGIG (reference sequence). Trimming took 2 bases from V and 7 from J, leaving 11 bases between them. This CDR3 contains 12 residues. CDR3 nucleotide sequence: TGTGCCTGGAGTAACGATAAGCGTGGCTACACCTTC. It translates to CAWSNDKRGYTF. Full variable domain (missing parts from reference TRBV30 and TRBJ1-2): SQTIHQWPATLVQPVGSPLSLECTVEGTSNPNLYWYRQAAGRGLQLLFYSVGIGQISSEVPQNLSASRPQDRQFILSSKKLLLSDSGFYLCAWSNDKRGYTFGSGTRLTVV.